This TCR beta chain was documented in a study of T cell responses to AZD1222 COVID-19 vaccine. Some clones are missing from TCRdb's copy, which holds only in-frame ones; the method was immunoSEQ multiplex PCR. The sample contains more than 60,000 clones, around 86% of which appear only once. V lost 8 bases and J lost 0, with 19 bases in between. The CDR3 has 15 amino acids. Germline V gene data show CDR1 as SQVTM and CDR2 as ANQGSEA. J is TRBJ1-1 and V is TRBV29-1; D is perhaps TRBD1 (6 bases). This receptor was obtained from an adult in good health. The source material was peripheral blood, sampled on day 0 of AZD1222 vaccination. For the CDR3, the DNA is TGCAGCTCCCAAGAGGACAGAATCATGAACACTGAAGCTTTCTTT. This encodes CSSQEDRIMNTEAFF.